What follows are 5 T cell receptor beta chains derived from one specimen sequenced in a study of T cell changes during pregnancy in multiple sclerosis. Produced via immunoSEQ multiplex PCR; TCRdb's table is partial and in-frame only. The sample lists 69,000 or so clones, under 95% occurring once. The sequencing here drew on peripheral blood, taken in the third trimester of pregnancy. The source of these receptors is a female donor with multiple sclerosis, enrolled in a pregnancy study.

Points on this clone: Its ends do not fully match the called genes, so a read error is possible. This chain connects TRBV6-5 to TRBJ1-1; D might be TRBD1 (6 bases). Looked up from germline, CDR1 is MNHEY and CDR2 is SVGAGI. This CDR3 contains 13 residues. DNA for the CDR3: TGTGCCAGCAGCTCCCGGGGGGCTTCTGAGGCTTTCTTT. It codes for CASSSRGASEAFF.

CDR3 DNA sequence: TGTGCCAGCAGTTGGATGAGACAGGGGGGCGAGCAGTACTTC. Translated, it gives CASSWMRQGGEQYF. This sequence joins TRBV28 and TRBJ2-7; TRBD1 agrees at 9 bases. Germline V CDR1 and CDR2: MDHEN, SYDVKM. This CDR3 has 14 residues. V shed 4 bases, J shed 6 bases, and the junction held 7 bases outside the gene matches.

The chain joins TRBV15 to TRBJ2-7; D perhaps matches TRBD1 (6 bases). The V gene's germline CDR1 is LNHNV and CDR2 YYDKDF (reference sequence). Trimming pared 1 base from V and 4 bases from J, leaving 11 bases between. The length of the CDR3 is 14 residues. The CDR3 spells CATSRAPGEYEQYF. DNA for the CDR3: TGTGCCACCAGCAGAGCCCCAGGGGAGTACGAGCAGTACTTC.

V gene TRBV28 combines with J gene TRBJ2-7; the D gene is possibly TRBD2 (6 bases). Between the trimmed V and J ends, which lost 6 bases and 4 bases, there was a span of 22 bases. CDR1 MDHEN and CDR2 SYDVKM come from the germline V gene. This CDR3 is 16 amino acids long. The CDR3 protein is CASSPTDRGKGYEQYF. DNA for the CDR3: TGTGCCAGCAGCCCCACCGATCGCGGGAAGGGGTACGAGCAGTACTTC.

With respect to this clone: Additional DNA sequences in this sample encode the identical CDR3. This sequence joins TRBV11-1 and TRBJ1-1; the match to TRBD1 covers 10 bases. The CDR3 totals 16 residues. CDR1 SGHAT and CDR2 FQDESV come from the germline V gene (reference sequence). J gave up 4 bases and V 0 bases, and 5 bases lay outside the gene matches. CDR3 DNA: TGTGCCAGCAGCTTAGCGTCCGGACAGGGGGGCACTGAAGCTTTCTTT. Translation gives CASSLASGQGGTEAFF.